A single sample is the source of the 20 T cell receptor beta chains below, sequenced in a study of CD8 T cell repertoires and HIV-1 epitope variants. The repertoire was sequenced with immunoSEQ multiplex PCR; TCRdb's copy has only in-frame clones and lacks some. The data show about 5,400 clones, under 65% seen once. Antigen specificity for these receptors is unknown. The specimen was cultured CD8+ T cells derived from PBMCs. The receptor source for this set is a male donor with HIV.

The chain joins TRBV7-8 to TRBJ2-3; 8 nucleotides line up with TRBD2. Trimming cost V 1 base and J 2 bases; bases outside gene matches: 8. This CDR3 contains 17 residues. Germline V gene data show CDR1 as SGHVS and CDR2 as FQNEAQ. CDR3 nucleotides: TGTGCCAGCAGCTTAGGTTACGCGGGGGGTCCCACAGATACGCAGTATTTT. Protein product: CASSLGYAGGPTDTQYF.

V usage is TRBV30 and J usage is TRBJ2-3, with TRBD2 matching over 13 bases. The CDR3 sequence is 15 residues long. Germline CDR1 is GTSNPN and CDR2 is SVGIG (reference sequence). J lost 6 bases, V lost 4 bases, and 7 bases had no gene match. CDR3 DNA sequence: TGTGCCTGGACCCCGACTAGCGGGGGGCGGGATACGCAGTATTTT. It yields the protein CAWTPTSGGRDTQYF.

The chain employs TRBV21-1 and TRBJ2-4; the table names TRBD1, a call not compared with the DNA. TRBV21-1 is a recognized pseudogene. The CDR3 is 17 residues long. CDR3 region: CASSKGQGLVAKNIQYF. Written as DNA, the CDR3 is TGTGCCAGCAGCAAAGGCCAGGGGCTCGTGGCCAAAAACATTCAGTACTTC.

The rearrangement joins TRBV4-3 to TRBJ1-4, with D possibly TRBD1 on 6 matching bases. This CDR3 contains 15 residues. Germline assignment: CDR1 LGHNA and CDR2 YSLEER. V was trimmed by 0 bases and J by 5 bases, leaving 10 bases between them. The CDR3 is CASSQEQGLNEKLFF. The CDR3 coding sequence is TGCGCCAGCAGCCAAGAGCAGGGGTTAAATGAAAAACTGTTTTTT.

This clone is a singleton in its sample. This sequence joins TRBV4-3 and TRBJ2-7, with TRBD1 matching 7 bases. This CDR3 comprises 18 residues. Looked up from germline, CDR1 is LGHNA and CDR2 is YSLEER. The junction had 12 bases not matched to a gene; V was cut back by 0 bases and J by 1 base. The CDR3 DNA is TGCGCCAGCAGCCAAGATATAGGGGGCCGAGGCGGGTCCTACGAGCAGTACTTC. Protein sequence: CASSQDIGGRGGSYEQYF.

The chain links TRBV9 to TRBJ2-4; possible D gene TRBD1, 6 bases. The CDR3 length is 16 residues. V lost 0 bases and J lost 5, with 15 bases in between. Germline CDR1 is SGDLS and CDR2 is YYNGEE. The CDR3 here is CASSVGTEGYENIQYF. The CDR3, as DNA: TGTGCCAGCAGCGTAGGGACAGAAGGGTACGAAAACATTCAGTACTTC.

This clone was counted a few times. V is TRBV29-1 and J is TRBJ1-2; D is possibly TRBD1 (6 bases). The CDR3 loop spans 14 amino acids. Trimming left V 0 bases short and J 6 bases short, with 14 bases between. Germline assignment: CDR1 SQVTM and CDR2 ANQGSEA. The CDR3 reads CSVEDMGGVDGYTF. The DNA of the CDR3 is TGCAGCGTTGAAGATATGGGGGGCGTGGATGGCTACACCTTC.

The V call is TRBV27, the J call TRBJ2-1; D is undetermined. Germline V lookup: CDR1 MNHEY, CDR2 SMNVEV (reference sequence). V was pared by 6 bases and J by 3 bases, with 12 bases between. The CDR3 totals 14 residues. The CDR3 bases are TGTGCCAGCAGACCCAACGGGTTCTACAATGAGCAGTTCTTC. This encodes CASRPNGFYNEQFF.

This sequence joins TRBV13 and TRBJ2-7, with 14 nucleotides matching TRBD2. The CDR3 totals 18 residues. Trimming took 5 bases from V and 2 from J; bases not matched to a gene: 11. Germline assignment: CDR1 PRHDT and CDR2 FYEKMQ (reference sequence). The CDR3 spells CASSSGLAGGSRAYEQYF. The CDR3 region has the DNA TGTGCCAGCAGCAGCGGACTAGCGGGGGGCTCTCGAGCCTACGAGCAGTACTTC.

This clone was counted once. The V gene is TRBV29-1, the J gene TRBJ2-1; weak D call: TRBD2 (6 bases). This CDR3 is built from 11 residues. Per germline, CDR1 SQVTM and CDR2 ANQGSEA. Trimming removed 6 bases from V and 6 bases from J, with 9 bases in between. The CDR3 bases are TGCAGCGTGACTAGGGGCAATGAGCAGTTCTTC. It specifies CSVTRGNEQFF.

The chain couples TRBV5-1 to TRBJ2-7; D possibly uses TRBD1 or TRBD2 (6 bases each). V shed 2 bases and J shed 5 bases, with 11 bases lying between them. There are 13 residues in the CDR3. Per germline, CDR1 SGHRS and CDR2 YFSETQ. For the CDR3, the DNA is TGCGCCAGCAGCTTAGGGGGGTTGGACGAGCAGTACTTC. Residues: CASSLGGLDEQYF.

This sequence joins TRBV5-8 and TRBJ2-5; D possibly corresponds to TRBD1 (6 bases). Germline assignment: CDR1 SGHTS and CDR2 YDEGEE. Trimming shortened V by 4 bases and J by 2 bases, and 15 bases separated the two germline ends. The CDR3 totals 15 residues. The DNA for the CDR3 is TGTGCCAGCAGCGCAGAATGGGGGCCTCAAGAGACCCAGTACTTC. Protein sequence: CASSAEWGPQETQYF.

The chain employs TRBV27 and TRBJ2-3; D gene ambiguous. V gave up 7 bases and J gave up 0 bases, with 14 bases separating them. In germline, CDR1 is MNHEY, CDR2 SMNVEV (reference sequence). The CDR3 spans 15 residues. This CDR3 is CASKLLGPSTDTQYF. The CDR3 DNA follows: TGTGCCAGCAAACTCTTAGGGCCTAGCACAGATACGCAGTATTTT.

This chain uses TRBV7-9 with TRBJ1-4; D is unclear. The CDR3 runs 16 residues. In germline, CDR1 is SEHNR, CDR2 FQNEAQ (reference sequence). Trimming shortened V by 5 bases and J by 4 bases, and 17 bases separated the two germline ends. The CDR3 region is CASSAERAGRNEKLFF. In nucleotides, the CDR3 is TGTGCCAGCAGCGCGGAGAGGGCAGGCCGTAATGAAAAACTGTTTTTT.

This clone was seen a handful of times. The same CDR3 also results from other DNA sequences found in this sample. The V and J genes are TRBV2 and TRBJ2-1; D is unclear. CDR3 size: 10 residues. Germline V gene lookup returns CDR1 SNHLY and CDR2 FYNNEI. V was trimmed by 5 bases and J by 8 bases, leaving 4 bases between them. CDR3 sequence reads: CASSIYEQFF. The CDR3 DNA follows: TGTGCCAGCAGTATTTATGAGCAGTTCTTC.

The chain recombines TRBV15 with TRBJ1-1; TRBD1 might be the D (5 bases). The CDR3 is 15 residues long. V was clipped by 0 bases and J by 3 bases, with 11 bases between them. Germline-derived CDR1 and CDR2 are LNHNV and YYDKDF (reference sequence). In nucleotides, the CDR3 is TGTGCCACCAGCAGAGAGCAGGGCTATGACACTGAAGCTTTCTTT. It specifies CATSREQGYDTEAFF.

V and J are TRBV25-1 and TRBJ2-3; the match to TRBD1 covers 8 bases. Looked up from germline, CDR1 is MGHDK and CDR2 is SYGVNS. The V and J ends lost 1 base and 2 bases, in that order; junction bases with no gene match: 5. The CDR3 contains 16 residues. In DNA, the CDR3 is TGTGCCAGCAGTGAATGGGCAGGGGGCCTCACAGATACGCAGTATTTT. Residues: CASSEWAGGLTDTQYF. Together with reference TRBV25-1 and TRBJ2-3, the CDR3 gives the full variable domain: EADIYQTPRYLVIGTGKKITLECSQTMGHDKMYWYQQDPGMELHLIHYSYGVNSTEKGDLSSESTVSRIRTEHFPLTLESARPSHTSQYLCASSEWAGGLTDTQYFGPGTRLTVL.

The rearrangement links TRBV28 to TRBJ1-5, with TRBD1 identical over 9 bases. J lost 4 bases, V lost 4 bases, and 2 bases had no gene match. The CDR3 loop spans 14 amino acids. Per germline, CDR1 MDHEN and CDR2 SYDVKM. The CDR3 nucleotides read TGTGCCAGCAGTTCCGGGACAGGGAATCAGCCCCAGCATTTT. Translation: CASSSGTGNQPQHF.

This clone was seen just once. The chain is built from TRBV7-8 and TRBJ2-3, with D perhaps TRBD2 (7 bases). V was cut by 1 base and J by 2 bases, with 13 bases left in between. CDR3 size: 16 residues. CDR1 and CDR2 (germline): SGHVS, FQNEAQ. For the CDR3, the DNA is TGTGCCAGCAGCTTAGTGGGGGGGGGCACCACAGATACGCAGTATTTT. Translation gives CASSLVGGGTTDTQYF.

The chain recombines TRBV7-2 with TRBJ1-5; maybe TRBD1 (5 bases). This CDR3 contains 16 residues. V lost 1 base and J 3 bases, leaving 13 bases between the germline ends. Germline CDR1 reads SGHTA; CDR2 reads FQGNSA. The CDR3 is CASSLVRGSPNQPQHF. The CDR3 DNA is TGTGCCAGCAGCTTAGTGAGGGGAAGCCCCAATCAGCCCCAGCATTTT.